The next 32 T cell receptor delta chains were all read from a single sample in a study of γδ T cells in repeated Plasmodium falciparum infection. Flow sorting of PBMC yielded separate Vgamma9/Vdelta2+ and Vdelta2-negative gammadelta T cell populations for bulk repertoire analysis. TCRdb used CATT to re-call clones from the multiplex PCR reads. The table lists roughly 93,000 delta-chain clones, over 0.75% of them singletons. The specimen was gamma-delta T cells from blood. These receptors originate from a pool of human donors (malaria-infected and uninfected, not separated).

This clone was counted between two and nine times. The TCRdb record carries a much larger clone's protein, which differs from this DNA's translation at residue 8; a read error is the likely cause, and the protein listed here is the DNA translation. This chain joins TRDV2 and TRDJ1, with 8 positions matching TRDD3. V was clipped by 7 bases and J by 4 bases; unmatched bases: 16. The CDR3 contains 16 residues. Germline V CDR1 and CDR2: GEAIGNYY, EKD. The CDR3, as DNA: TGTGCCTGGGGATTCTCGTACTTGGGGATACTCGATAAACTCATCTTT. Translated: CAWGFSYLGILDKLIF.

Only a few counts were recorded for this clone. The protein recorded in TCRdb matches a much larger clone and deviates from this DNA's translation at residue 14, suggesting a read error; the protein here is obtained by translating the DNA. The V gene is TRDV2, but the J gene lacks a call; the table gives TRDD3 as D, unverified against the DNA. The germline V gene has CDR1 GEAIGNYY and CDR2 EKD. The CDR3 consists of 16 residues. CDR3 sequence: CACDSLLGDGTDKPIF. CDR3 nucleotides: TGTGCCTGTGACTCTTTACTGGGGGACGGCACCGATAAACCCATCTTT.

Turning to this clone: It differs at one base from a far larger clone, so likely a read error. It is unclear where the CDR3 begins or ends on the DNA, so no DNA is shown, and the CDR3 is as TCRdb lists it. The sample carries other DNA sequences with the same CDR3. This chain connects TRDV2 to TRDJ1; TRDD3, the table's D call, was not compared with the DNA. The CDR3 has 18 residues if both end residues are counted. The germline CDR1 and CDR2 sequences are GEAIGNYY and EKD. The CDR3 sequence is CACDTVGTWGDGADKLIF.

Only a few counts were recorded for this clone. With a far larger clone one base away, a read error is the likely cause. Distinct nucleotide sequences in the sample also encode this CDR3. The V and J genes are TRDV1 and TRDJ1, with 9 bases that match TRDD3. The J gene comes from matching the DNA to germline here; TCRdb lacks it. The CDR3 is 21 residues long. From germline, CDR1 is TSWWSYY and CDR2 QGS. The CDR3 nucleotides read TGTGCCCTTGGGCTCCCGTTCCTACCGGCAGGTCTGGGGGATCGCAATCGGGGACTCATCTTT. Protein product: CALGLPFLPAGLGDRNRGLIF.

Comment on this clone: The likely explanation is a read error, given a far larger clone one base away. The same CDR3 can be traced to other DNA sequences in this sample. This rearrangement joins TRDV2 to TRDJ3; 8 bases match TRDD3. The J gene was not available in TCRdb and was assigned here by matching the DNA to germline segments. The CDR3 sequence is 18 residues long. The V gene's germline CDR1 is GEAIGNYY and CDR2 EKD. The CDR3 region has the DNA TGTGCTTGTGATTATGGGGGATCCCAAGCCTGGGACACCCGACAGATGTTTTTC. This codes for CACDYGGSQAWDTRQMFF.

On this clone itself: This DNA's translation and the protein TCRdb lists, from a much larger clone, do not match at residue 4, likely due to a read error; the protein shown is translated from the DNA. The chain uses TRDV1 and TRDJ1; either TRDD2 or TRDD3 may fit D (7 bases each). TCRdb offers no J gene call, so here the DNA was matched to germline to obtain one. CDR3 length: 23 residues. CDR1 is TSWWSYY, CDR2 QGS, per germline. V gave up 8 bases and J gave up 7 bases, with 47 bases separating them. The CDR3 spells CALRAPFPTNYPLDWGPHTKLIF. CDR3 sequence (DNA): TGTGCTCTTAGGGCCCCGTTTCCTACTAACTACCCTCTTGACTGGGGACCACACACTAAACTCATCTTT.

By share, this clone counts as medium-sized. The sample carries other DNA sequences with the same CDR3. The J gene is TRDJ1, the V gene TRDV1, with D perhaps given as TRDD2 or TRDD3 (7 bases each). Looked up from germline, CDR1 is TSWWSYY and CDR2 is QGS. The CDR3 spans 22 residues. Trimming cost V 1 base and J 6 bases, with 36 bases left between them. CDR3 protein: CALGEPFLRVTTAGGRLNKLIF. In DNA form, the CDR3 reads TGTGCTCTTGGGGAACCATTCCTACGGGTCACTACAGCTGGGGGCCGACTCAATAAACTCATCTTT.

The sample holds a few counts of this clone. With only one base between it and a far larger clone, this is likely a read error. The same CDR3 also results from other DNA sequences found in this sample. The chain carries TRDV2 and TRDJ3; 10 nucleotides line up with TRDD3. The J gene comes from matching the DNA to germline here; TCRdb lacks it. This CDR3 contains 22 residues. Per the germline V gene, CDR1 is GEAIGNYY and CDR2 is EKD. In DNA, the CDR3 is TGTGCCTGTGACAGAGAGTTTGGTGGGGGATACCCAAGCTCCTGGGACACCCGGCAGATGTTTTTC. It is translated as CACDREFGGGYPSSWDTRQMFF.

The sample holds a few counts of this clone. The likely explanation is a read error, given a far larger clone one base away. Other nucleotide sequences in the sample specify the same CDR3. The chain joins TRDV2 to TRDJ1; 9 bases align to TRDD3. The J gene is not listed in TCRdb, so it was assigned here from a DNA match to germline. The ends lost 3 bases at V and 8 bases at J; junction bases unmatched: 21. Per germline, CDR1 GEAIGNYY and CDR2 EKD. CDR3 length: 18 residues. The CDR3 protein is CACDRRPSCTGGSDKLIF. DNA for the CDR3: TGTGCCTGTGACCGTAGGCCTTCCTGTACTGGGGGAAGTGACAAACTCATCTTT.

There are many counts of this clone. The amino acid sequence in TCRdb belongs to a much larger clone and departs from this DNA's translation at residue 16, likely a sequencing read error; the sequence shown is translated from the DNA. This chain joins TRDV2 and TRDJ1; TRDD3 aligns across 7 bases. The CDR3 is 17 residues long. In germline, CDR1 is GEAIGNYY, CDR2 EKD. Written as DNA, the CDR3 is TGTGCCTGTGACACCATTGCCCGGGGGGATCTTCCCGATAAACTCACCTTT. This codes for CACDTIARGDLPDKLTF.

On this clone: A read error is the likely source, as a far larger clone sits one nucleotide away. The sample has other DNA sequences that encode this CDR3 too. The genes are TRDV1 and TRDJ1; TRDD3 matches 7 bases. The J gene was not available in TCRdb and was assigned here by matching the DNA to germline segments. The V gene's germline CDR1 is TSWWSYY and CDR2 QGS. This CDR3 comprises 24 residues. Trimming removed 1 base from V and 0 bases from J; junction bases left unmatched: 29. Here the CDR3 DNA reads TGTGCTCTTGGGGAACGGGGAAATCTACGCTTTTCCTCCGGGGGGATCCACTACACCGATAAACTCATCTTT. As protein: CALGERGNLRFSSGGIHYTDKLIF.

At least ten counts were recorded for this clone. The rearrangement links TRDV2 to TRDJ1, with 8 bases aligning to TRDD3. V was clipped by 8 bases and J by 0 bases; unmatched bases: 28. The CDR3 length is 21 residues. CDR1 is GEAIGNYY, CDR2 EKD, per germline. The CDR3 bases are TGTGCCTCCAGACCCCTAACTTGGACTGGGGGCTGGGGGTCCGACACCGATAAACTCATCTTT. Translated, it gives CASRPLTWTGGWGSDTDKLIF.

To note about this clone: TCRdb lists the protein of a much larger clone for this DNA, which differs at residue 13, so this is likely a read error; the protein given here is translated from the DNA itself. V is TRDV2 and J is TRDJ3; D perhaps matches TRDD3 (6 bases). The J gene comes from matching the DNA to germline here; TCRdb lacks it. This CDR3 spans 19 amino acids. CDR1 is GEAIGNYY and CDR2 is EKD in the germline V gene. CDR3 loop: CACDTVGGESSWGTRQMFF. CDR3 bases: TGTGCCTGTGACACCGTTGGGGGGGAAAGCTCCTGGGGCACCCGACAGATGTTTTTC.

Comments on this clone: The protein that TCRdb holds for this DNA derives from a much larger clone and differs from the translated DNA at residue 4, which likely indicates a read error; the protein shown here is translated from the DNA. V usage is TRDV2 and J usage is TRDJ2, with a tentative D call TRDD3 (6 bases). TCRdb offers no J gene call, so here the DNA was matched to germline to obtain one. Germline V gene sequence: CDR1 GEAIGNYY, CDR2 EKD. The CDR3 loop spans 17 amino acids. DNA of the CDR3: TGTGCCTGTGGCACCGTGAGTACTGGGTCCCAACGGGCACAACTCTTCTTT. It is translated as CACGTVSTGSQRAQLFF.

Worth noting for this clone: TCRdb's entry gives the protein of a much larger clone, which mismatches this DNA's translation at residue 20, likely from a read error; the protein reported here is translated from the DNA. The J gene was not called, though the V gene is TRDV3. There are 22 residues in the CDR3. Germline CDR1 and CDR2: TVYSNPD and GDNSRS (reference sequence). The chain's CDR3 is CAFNHLLPPSVLSNIGGWRFIF. The CDR3, as DNA: TGTGCCTTCAATCACCTTCTTCCTCCGTCGGTACTCTCAAATATCGGAGGTTGGAGATTCATCTTT.

The sample holds a few counts of this clone. A read error likely explains why the TCRdb protein, taken from a much larger clone, differs from this DNA's translation at residue 18; the protein shown is translated from the DNA. The V gene call reads TRDV2; no J gene was called; the DNA was not used to check the table's D call, TRDD3. CDR1 is GEAIGNYY, CDR2 EKD, per germline. The CDR3 has 19 amino acids. The CDR3 region has the DNA TGTGCCTGTGACACCGGAGCTGCCTGGGGGATACCGTACACCGATAAACTCACCTTT. Translation gives CACDTGAAWGIPYTDKLTF.

This clone was recorded at least ten times. The amino acid sequence in TCRdb belongs to a much larger clone and departs from this DNA's translation at residue 13, likely a sequencing read error; the sequence shown is translated from the DNA. The chain recombines TRDV2 with TRDJ1; 8 bases align to TRDD3. Because TCRdb records no J gene, it was assigned here through a match of the DNA to germline. The length of the CDR3 is 16 residues. CDR1 GEAIGNYY and CDR2 EKD come from the germline V gene. The CDR3 loop reads CACDLLAGGNHDRLIF. The CDR3 nucleotides are TGTGCCTGTGACCTCCTCGCTGGGGGAAACCACGATAGACTCATCTTT.

Concerning this clone: This DNA translates differently at residue 5 from the TCRdb protein, which is that of a much larger clone; a read error is likely, and the protein shown is the DNA's own translation. The V and J genes are TRDV1 and TRDJ1, with D possibly being TRDD3 (5 bases). The CDR3 runs 18 residues. Per germline, CDR1 TSWWSYY and CDR2 QGS. DNA for the CDR3: TGTGCTCTTGGGAAACTGGACTCGTTCCCAGGGTCCTCCGATAAACTCATCTTT. Protein sequence: CALGKLDSFPGSSDKLIF.

In its sample, this clone was seen a few times. One base separates it from a far larger clone, so it is likely a read error. The same CDR3 is also encoded by other DNA sequences in this sample. The V gene call is TRDV2, and the J gene call is absent; the table's D call, TRDD3, was not checked against the DNA. The CDR3 runs 18 residues. The germline CDR1 and CDR2 sequences are GEAIGNYY and EKD. For the CDR3, the DNA is TGTGCCTGTGACACCGTAGGGGGGGATACTCTGTACACCGATAAACTCATATTT. It encodes CACDTVGGDTLYTDKLIF.

Concerning this clone: Only one base separates this from a far larger clonotype, so it likely reflects a read error. The sample carries other DNA sequences with the same CDR3. V is TRDV1 and J is TRDJ1; 9 bases align to TRDD3. Per germline, CDR1 TSWWSYY and CDR2 QGS. This CDR3 contains 21 residues. The V gene end was trimmed by 0 bases and the J gene end by 0 bases; junction bases not matched to a gene: 17. This CDR3 reads CALGELVARWGIDRYTDKLIF. CDR3 in DNA: TGTGCTCTTGGGGAACTAGTCGCAAGGTGGGGGATAGATAGGTACACCGATAAACTCATCTTT.

This clone was recorded a few times. This DNA's translation and the protein TCRdb lists, from a much larger clone, do not match at residue 8, likely due to a read error; the protein shown is translated from the DNA. V gene TRDV2 combines with J gene TRDJ1, with TRDD3 matching over 10 bases. Here the J gene came from matching the DNA to germline, since TCRdb omits it. CDR3 length: 19 residues. The ends lost 0 bases at V and 1 base at J; junction bases unmatched: 13. CDR1 GEAIGNYY and CDR2 EKD come from the germline V gene. The chain's CDR3 is CACDTLLQGDTGSTDKLIF. The CDR3 coding sequence is TGTGCCTGTGACACCCTACTACAGGGGGATACGGGTTCCACCGATAAACTCATCTTT.

This clone was counted a few times. The TCRdb record carries a much larger clone's protein, which differs from this DNA's translation at residue 7; a read error is the likely cause, and the protein listed here is the DNA translation. This sequence joins TRDV2 and TRDJ1, with 10 bases identical to TRDD3. Since TCRdb gives no J gene, matching the DNA to germline was used here to assign it. CDR3 length equals 18 residues. Trimming cost V 3 bases and J 3 bases; bases outside gene matches: 15. Germline V gene data show CDR1 as GEAIGNYY and CDR2 as EKD. The chain's CDR3 is CACDQHSTGGFMADKLIF. The CDR3 bases are TGTGCCTGTGACCAACATTCTACTGGGGGATTTATGGCCGATAAACTCATCTTT.

In regard to this clone: The mismatch at residue 16 between this DNA's translation and the TCRdb protein of a much larger clone likely reflects a read error; the protein shown is translated from the DNA. J is TRDJ3 and V is TRDV1; 12 nucleotides line up with TRDD3. TCRdb carries no J gene annotation; the J gene was assigned here by matching the DNA with germline. This CDR3 region has 28 residues. The germline V gene encodes CDR1 TSWWSYY and CDR2 QGS. The ends lost 2 bases at V and 2 bases at J; junction bases unmatched: 31. Here the CDR3 DNA reads TGTGCTCTTGGGGAAGGGCGCGCGGTCCCCTATACTGGGGGATACCCAGGCCGGAAAACCTGGGACACCCGACAGATGTTTTTC. It is translated as CALGEGRAVPYTGGYPGRKTWDTRQMFF.

Worth noting for this clone: This likely reflects a read error, since a far larger clone is one base away. The identical CDR3 is also encoded by other nucleotide sequences in the sample. V is TRDV1 and J is TRDJ1; D is perhaps TRDD3 (6 bases). TCRdb is silent on the J gene; assignment here came from matching the DNA to germline. From germline, CDR1 is TSWWSYY and CDR2 QGS. The CDR3 is 19 amino acids. DNA of the CDR3: TGTGCTCTTGGGGAACTAGCCCCTCCCTGGGGTCATCGGACCGACAAACTCATCTTT. It translates to CALGELAPPWGHRTDKLIF.

This clone was found a few times. The mismatch at residue 9 between this DNA's translation and the TCRdb protein of a much larger clone likely reflects a read error; the protein shown is translated from the DNA. This chain uses TRDV2 with TRDJ1, with a weak D call TRDD3 (6 bases). Here the J gene was assigned by germline matching of the DNA, as TCRdb has none. Germline loops: CDR1 GEAIGNYY, CDR2 EKD. Trimming took 0 bases from V and 5 from J, leaving 18 bases between them. CDR3 size: 16 residues. The CDR3 protein is CACDTVSLRDKDKLIF. The CDR3 nucleotides are TGTGCCTGTGACACCGTTTCGCTGAGGGATAAAGATAAACTCATCTTT.

A word on this clone: TCRdb records a much larger clone's protein for this DNA, with a difference at residue 10 that likely arises from a read error; the protein given is the translation of the DNA. The chain recombines TRDV1 with TRDJ1, with a tentative D call TRDD3 (6 bases). Per the germline V gene, CDR1 is TSWWSYY and CDR2 is QGS. V was shortened by 2 bases and J by 9 bases, with 31 bases between the two germline ends. The CDR3 has 19 residues. CDR3 protein: CALGEFSKRCRTGFKELIF. CDR3 in DNA: TGTGCTCTTGGGGAATTCTCTAAAAGATGCCGTACTGGGTTTAAGGAACTCATCTTT.

There are many counts of this clone. Other DNA sequences in the same sample also yield this CDR3. The CDR3 region has the DNA TGTGCTCTTGGGGAAACTATGTTTAGAACCGATAAACTCATCTTT. It codes for CALGETMFRTDKLIF. The gene calls are TRDV1 and TRDJ1, with D uncertain. Trimming pared 2 bases from V and 2 bases from J, leaving 12 bases between. The germline V gene encodes CDR1 TSWWSYY and CDR2 QGS. The CDR3 has 15 residues.

This clone was seen a few times. A far larger clone is just one base off, so this is likely a read error. Other DNA sequences in this sample translate to the same CDR3. CDR3 amino acids: CACDTLAPSPTAGGSYTDGHKLIF. The CDR3 bases are TGTGCCTGCGACACCCTGGCCCCCTCTCCTACGGCTGGGGGATCGTACACCGATGGTCATAAACTCATCTTT. The V and J genes are TRDV2 and TRDJ1; the match to TRDD3 covers 9 bases. The J gene is not listed in TCRdb, so it was assigned here from a DNA match to germline. In germline, CDR1 is GEAIGNYY, CDR2 EKD. This CDR3 contains 24 residues.

This clone has only a few counts. Only one base separates this from a far larger clonotype, so it likely reflects a read error. The same CDR3 is also encoded by other DNA sequences in this sample. The chain carries TRDV1 and TRDJ1; 7 bases agree with TRDD2. Because TCRdb records no J gene, it was assigned here through a match of the DNA to germline. With V trimmed by 2 bases and J by 4 bases, 19 bases remained unmatched. CDR3 size: 19 residues. Germline-derived CDR1 and CDR2 are TSWWSYY and QGS. The CDR3: CALGEGYSYLYPQRDKLIF. For the CDR3, the DNA is TGTGCTCTTGGGGAAGGCTATTCCTACCTCTACCCGCAACGCGATAAACTCATCTTT.

This clone was counted between two and nine times. A read error is likely here: a far larger clone is one base away. The sample has other DNA sequences that encode this CDR3 too. The rearrangement links TRDV1 to TRDJ1, with a possible D match to TRDD3 (6 bases). The J gene was missing in TCRdb and was found by matching the end of the DNA to germline. This CDR3 has 19 amino acids. Germline V gene lookup returns CDR1 TSWWSYY and CDR2 QGS. CDR3 nucleotide sequence: TGTGCCCTTGGGGAAGGCGCTGGGGCCCGGAGAGGGTACACCGATAAACTCATCTTT. Translation gives CALGEGAGARRGYTDKLIF.

This clone was seen a few times. The amino acid sequence in TCRdb belongs to a much larger clone and departs from this DNA's translation at residue 13, likely a sequencing read error; the sequence shown is translated from the DNA. The same CDR3 also results from other DNA sequences found in this sample. V and J are TRDV1 and TRDJ1, with D perhaps matching TRDD2 (6 bases). Assignment of the J gene here rests on matching the DNA to germline, because TCRdb gives none. Trimming took off 3 bases at V and 0 bases at J, with 41 bases between the two ends. CDR1 and CDR2 from the germline V gene are TSWWSYY and QGS. The CDR3 runs to 25 residues. CDR3 coding DNA: TGTGCTCTTGGGGACCTACGGCCTTCCCGAACCTACCGGGGGTCTCCCCGCGTGAACACCGATAAACTCATCTTT. Amino acid sequence: CALGDLRPSRTYRGSPRVNTDKLIF.

This clone was detected many times. The chain joins TRDV1 to TRDJ1, with 8 bases identical to TRDD3. Germline V gives CDR1 TSWWSYY, CDR2 QGS. V lost 3 bases, J lost 0 bases, and 15 bases stayed unmatched. CDR3 length equals 19 residues. The CDR3 loop reads CALGETLGDQWLYTDKLIF. In nucleotides, the CDR3 is TGTGCTCTTGGGGAGACTTTGGGGGATCAGTGGTTGTACACCGATAAACTCATCTTT.